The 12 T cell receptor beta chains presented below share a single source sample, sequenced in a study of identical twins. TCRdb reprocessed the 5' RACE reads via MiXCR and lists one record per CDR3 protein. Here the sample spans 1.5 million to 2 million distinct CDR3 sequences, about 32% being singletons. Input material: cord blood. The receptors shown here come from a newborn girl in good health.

The CDR3 is CASSRTGGAYYGYTF. The CDR3 nucleotides are TGTGCCAGCTCACGAACAGGGGGCGCTTACTATGGCTACACCTTC. V and J are TRBV18 and TRBJ1-2; 9 bases agree with TRBD1. CDR3 length equals 15 residues. V trimming: 4 bases; J trimming: 3 bases; junction bases outside the gene matches: 6. Germline V lookup: CDR1 KGHSH, CDR2 LQKENI.

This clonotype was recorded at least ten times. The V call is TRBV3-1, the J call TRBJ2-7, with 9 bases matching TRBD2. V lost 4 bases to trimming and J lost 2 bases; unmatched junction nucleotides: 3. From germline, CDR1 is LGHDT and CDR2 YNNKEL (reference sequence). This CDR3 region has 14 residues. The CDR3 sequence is CASSRTSVTYEQYF. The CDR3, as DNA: TGTGCCAGCAGCCGGACTAGCGTGACCTACGAGCAGTACTTC.

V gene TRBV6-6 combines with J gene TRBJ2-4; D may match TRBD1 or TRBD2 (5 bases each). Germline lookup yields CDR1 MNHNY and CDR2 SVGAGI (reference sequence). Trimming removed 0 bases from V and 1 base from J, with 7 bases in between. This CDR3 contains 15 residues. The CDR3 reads CASSYSGVAKNIQYF. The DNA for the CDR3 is TGTGCCAGCAGTTACTCGGGGGTTGCCAAAAACATTCAGTACTTC.

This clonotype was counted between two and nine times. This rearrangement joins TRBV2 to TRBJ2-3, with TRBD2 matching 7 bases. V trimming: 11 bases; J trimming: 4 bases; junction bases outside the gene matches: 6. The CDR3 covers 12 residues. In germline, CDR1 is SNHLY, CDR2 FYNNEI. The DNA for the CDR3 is TGTGCCGGACTAGACGGCCCAGATACGCAGTATTTT. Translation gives CAGLDGPDTQYF.

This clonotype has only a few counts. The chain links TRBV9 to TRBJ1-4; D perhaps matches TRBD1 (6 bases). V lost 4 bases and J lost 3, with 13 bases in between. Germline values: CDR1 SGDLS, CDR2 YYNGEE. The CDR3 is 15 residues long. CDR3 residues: CASSSTGYANEKLFF. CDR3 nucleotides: TGTGCCAGCAGCTCTACAGGGTACGCTAATGAAAAACTGTTTTTT. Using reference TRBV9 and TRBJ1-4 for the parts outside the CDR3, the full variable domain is DSGVTQTPKHLITATGQRVTLRCSPRSGDLSVYWYQQSLDQGLQFLIQYYNGEERAKGNILERFSAQQFPDLHSELNLSSLELGDSALYFCASSSTGYANEKLFFGSGTQLSVL.

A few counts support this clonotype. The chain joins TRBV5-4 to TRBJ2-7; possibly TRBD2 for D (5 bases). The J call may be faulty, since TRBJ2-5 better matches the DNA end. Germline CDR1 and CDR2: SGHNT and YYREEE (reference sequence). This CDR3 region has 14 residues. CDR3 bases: TGTGCCAGCAGCTTGGACGCTAGCCCCGGGACCCAGTACTTC. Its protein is CASSLDASPGTQYF.

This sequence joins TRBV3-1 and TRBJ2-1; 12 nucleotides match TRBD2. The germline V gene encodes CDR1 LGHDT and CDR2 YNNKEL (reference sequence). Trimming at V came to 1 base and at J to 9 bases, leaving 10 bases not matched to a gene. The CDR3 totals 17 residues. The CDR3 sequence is CASSQAKGLAGYGEQFF. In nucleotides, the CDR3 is TGTGCCAGCAGCCAAGCAAAAGGACTAGCGGGGTACGGTGAGCAGTTCTTC.

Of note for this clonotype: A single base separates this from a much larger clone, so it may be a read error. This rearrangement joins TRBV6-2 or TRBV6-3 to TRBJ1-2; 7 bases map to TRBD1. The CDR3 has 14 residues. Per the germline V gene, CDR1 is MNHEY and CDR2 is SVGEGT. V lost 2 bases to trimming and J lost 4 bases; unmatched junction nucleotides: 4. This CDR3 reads CASSYNTGVYGYTF. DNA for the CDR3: TGTGCCAGCAGTTACAACACAGGGGTCTATGGCTACACCTTC.

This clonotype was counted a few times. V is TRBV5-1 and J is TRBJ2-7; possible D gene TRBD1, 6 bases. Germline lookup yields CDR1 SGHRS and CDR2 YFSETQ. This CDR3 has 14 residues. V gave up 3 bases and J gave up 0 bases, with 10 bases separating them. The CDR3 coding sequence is TGCGCCAGCAGCTACTTGGACAGCTCCTACGAGCAGTACTTC. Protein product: CASSYLDSSYEQYF.

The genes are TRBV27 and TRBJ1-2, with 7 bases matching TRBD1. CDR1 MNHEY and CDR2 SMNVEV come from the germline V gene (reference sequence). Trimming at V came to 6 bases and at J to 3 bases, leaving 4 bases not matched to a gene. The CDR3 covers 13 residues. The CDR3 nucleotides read TGTGCCAGCAGACGGGACAGCGACTATGGCTACACCTTC. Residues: CASRRDSDYGYTF.

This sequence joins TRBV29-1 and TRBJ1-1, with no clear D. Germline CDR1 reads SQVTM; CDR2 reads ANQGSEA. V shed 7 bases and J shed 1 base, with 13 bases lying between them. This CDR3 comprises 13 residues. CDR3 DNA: TGCAGCGGGACGGACGCCCCGAACACTGAAGCTTTCTTT. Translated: CSGTDAPNTEAFF. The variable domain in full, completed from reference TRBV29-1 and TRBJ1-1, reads SAVISQKPSRDICQRGTSLTIQCQVDSQVTMMFWYRQQPGQSLTLIATANQGSEATYESGFVIDKFPISRPNLTFSTLTVSNMSPEDSSIYLCSGTDAPNTEAFFGQGTRLTVV.

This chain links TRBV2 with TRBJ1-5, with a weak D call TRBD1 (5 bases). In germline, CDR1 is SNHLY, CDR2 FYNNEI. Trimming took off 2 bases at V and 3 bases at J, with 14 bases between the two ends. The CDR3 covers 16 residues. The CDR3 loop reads CASSEKLQASNQPQHF. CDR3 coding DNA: TGTGCCAGCAGTGAAAAGTTACAGGCCTCCAATCAGCCCCAGCATTTT. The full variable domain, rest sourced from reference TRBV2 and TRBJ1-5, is EPEVTQTPSHQVTQMGQEVILRCVPISNHLYFYWYRQILGQKVEFLVSFYNNEISEKSEIFDDQFSVERPDGSNFTLKIRSTKLEDSAMYFCASSEKLQASNQPQHFGDGTRLSIL.